This T cell receptor beta chain was recorded in a study of blood T cell repertoires in COVID-19. On the study more broadly: Samples came from the United States, Italy and Spain, spanning acute and convalescent COVID-19.

Original processing notes: Estimates of nucleated cell counts were drawn from the amplification of reference gene primers. The method was immunoSEQ multiplex PCR; TCRdb's version includes in-frame clones alone and lacks a portion of them. The DNA was the basis for D and trimming; V, J and clone size are from that table. The table lists 150,000 to 200,000 clones, around 82% of them singletons. There are a few counts of this clone. This CDR3 is built from 15 residues. Recruited during active infection, patients (from Seattle) were subsequently followed longitudinally. The clonotype was recovered from a woman aged 40 to 49 with COVID-19, enrolled during active disease. This chain uses TRBV21-1 with TRBJ2-3; TRBD2 is the table's D call, not checked against the DNA. TRBV21-1 is classified as a pseudogene. Sequenced input: peripheral blood. This CDR3 reads CASSKGVAGTDTQYF. The CDR3 DNA reads as TGTGCCAGCAGCAAAGGGGTCGCGGGCACAGATACGCAGTATTTT.